This paragraph reports one T cell receptor beta chain. The data were obtained in a study of blood T cell repertoires in COVID-19. This CDR3 contains 15 residues. Looked up from germline, CDR1 is SGHTA and CDR2 is FQGNSA. Deletions cut 4 bases from V and 4 bases from J, with 16 bases between. The method was immunoSEQ multiplex PCR; TCRdb's version includes in-frame clones alone and lacks a portion of them. Among about 42,000 clones listed, around nine tenths were seen once. The chain couples TRBV7-2 to TRBJ1-1, with a weak D call TRBD1 (6 bases). Sequencing used peripheral blood. This sequence originates from a human donor in a cohort sampled during active COVID-19. The CDR3 nucleotides read TGTGCCAGCAGCTCCCGGACAGTCTGGGGCACTGAAGCTTTCTTT. It codes for CASSSRTVWGTEAFF.